Listed below are T cell receptor beta chains from one sample, sequenced in a study of cytomegalovirus exposure and HLA in healthy donors. This table comes from immunoSEQ multiplex PCR, and its TCRdb copy is limited to in-frame clones, with some not included. The top ten clones hold around 1% of a sample with some 220,000 clones, approximately 90% of them seen once. Sequenced: PBMCs. These receptors were collected from a young woman in good health and CMV-seronegative. Each CDR3 is given with its conserved first and last residue.

J	V	CDR3
TRBJ1-1	TRBV4-2	CASSQQGTTEAFF
TRBJ2-7	TRBV27	CASSSAGTGRTEQYF
TRBJ2-3	TRBV5-6	CASSLELAGSTDTQYF
TRBJ2-7	TRBV15	CATSGGQGVYEQYF
TRBJ1-4	TRBV4-3	CASSREQGSLREKLFF
TRBJ2-1	TRBV5-1	CASSRQTAWAYNEQFF
TRBJ2-7	TRBV4-1	CASSQGLRRGIHDEQYF
TRBJ2-3	TRBV21-1	CASSKGGGTGHLDTQYF
TRBJ2-5	TRBV7-9	CASSRVATNQETQYF
TRBJ1-1	TRBV7-3	CASSSYGNTEAFF
TRBJ2-1	TRBV4-2	CASSQELGTSGRNEQFF
TRBJ2-3	TRBV7-2	CASSSRGPKDTQYF
TRBJ2-5	TRBV7-6	CASSSDRGHETQYF
TRBJ2-6	TRBV9	CASSPGPNSGANVLTF
TRBJ2-5	TRBV7-9	CASSLSSGGAETQYF
TRBJ2-5	TRBV11-2	CASRRPGQRVETQYF
TRBJ2-7	TRBV9	CASSVRGIIGRIYEQYF